This TCR beta chain was identified in a study of CD8 T cells in ankylosing spondylitis (dated by TCRdb to 2016 to 2017). As for the study more broadly: To find TCR variants linked to disease, the study profiled T cell receptor beta repertoires in ankylosing spondylitis patients and healthy donors. The whole study cohort included over a hundred healthy donors and some 27 ankylosing spondylitis patients. Peripheral blood was sampled, and synovial fluid was additionally collected from ankylosing spondylitis patients.

Comment on this clonotype: Its antigen is not yet known. It has no much larger one-base neighbor in the sample; base qualities were not kept.

The sequencing machine was an Illumina HiSeq 2500. TCR beta libraries were prepared by quantitative 5'-RACE with molecular barcodes. The authors' analysis ran thus. A new computational method based on a probabilistic model of VDJ rearrangement was used to identify disease-linked TCR variants. Clones were called with MiXCR by TCRdb after fastp trimmed the public reads at Q25, and only in-frame beta chains were retained. Each entry is one CDR3 protein sequence, shown with its most common DNA and genes. These V and J calls rely on TCRdb rather than the paper's analysis. The sample table shows 120,000 or so distinct CDR3 sequences, and roughly 13% are seen once. The ten biggest clones cover 2.5% to 3.5% of the sample. Study-wide conclusions, independent of this receptor: The disease-linked clones had a CD8+ phenotype and were found at relatively low frequencies in peripheral blood. Significant enrichment of the disease-linked clones was reported in matched synovial fluid samples from ankylosing spondylitis patients. Some motif variants had previously been reported in the synovial fluid and blood of reactive arthritis patients, which suggests shared mechanisms of disease initiation. Blood from ankylosing spondylitis patients appeared to be characterized by a TCR beta motif composed of roughly eight highly homologous amino acid variants.

The germline V gene (reference sequence) yields MNHEY for CDR1 and SMNVEV for CDR2. Including cysteine and phenylalanine, the CDR3 has 12 amino acids. Only the CDR3 DNA stays, 36 bases, in frame from base 1. Trimming costs V 2 bases and J 9 bases, and their ends lie 10 bases apart. The sequence is built from TRBV27 and TRBJ2-5, with a weak D call of TRBD2 (6 bases match). This receptor was taken from a female donor with ankylosing spondylitis or in good health (not recorded which). Sample: blood, either unsorted or a sorted T cell fraction (not recorded which). The DNA sequence is TGTGCCAGCAGTTTACTGGGGGAGGCCCAGTACTTC. Its translation reads: CASSLLGEAQYF.